These 16 T cell receptor beta chains share one sample of origin, sequenced in a study of cytomegalovirus exposure and HLA in healthy donors. The primer mix had 60 Vbeta and 13 Jbeta primers. Profiled with immunoSEQ multiplex PCR; TCRdb holds only in-frame clones, not every one. The sample lists approximately 160,000 clones; approximately 80% were seen once. The sequenced sample was PBMCs. These receptors were collected from a young woman in good health and CMV-seronegative.

The rearrangement links TRBV7-9 to TRBJ2-1, with 14 bases that match TRBD2. CDR3 size: 15 residues. The V and J ends lost 6 bases and 7 bases, in that order; junction bases with no gene match: 5. CDR1 and CDR2 from the germline V gene are SEHNR and FQNEAQ (reference sequence). In nucleotides, the CDR3 is TGTGCCAGCAGGGTGACTAGCGGGAGGGGAAATGAGCAGTTCTTC. Protein sequence: CASRVTSGRGNEQFF. Filled out from reference TRBV7-9 and TRBJ2-1, the complete variable domain reads DTGVSQNPRHKITKRGQNVTFRCDPISEHNRLYWYRQTLGQGPEFLTYFQNEAQLEKSRLLSDRFSAERPKGSFSTLEIQRTEQGDSAMYLCASRVTSGRGNEQFFGPGTRLTVL.

This chain links TRBV5-1 with TRBJ1-6; possibly TRBD1 for D (5 bases). Germline-derived CDR1 and CDR2 are SGHRS and YFSETQ. Trimming removed 3 bases at V and 4 bases at J, with 8 bases between. CDR3 length: 14 residues. For the CDR3, the DNA is TGCGCCAGCAGCTCCGGGACTTATAATTCACCCCTCCACTTT. Protein: CASSSGTYNSPLHF.

The chain recombines TRBV18 with TRBJ2-7, with TRBD2 identical over 7 bases. V was pared by 3 bases and J by 3 bases, with 5 bases of the junction left unmatched. CDR1 is KGHSH and CDR2 is LQKENI in the germline V gene. This CDR3 contains 14 residues. DNA for the CDR3: TGTGCCAGCTCACCGGGGCTAGCGGTCTACGAGCAGTACTTC. The encoded protein is CASSPGLAVYEQYF.

The V gene is TRBV5-6, the J gene TRBJ2-7; D perhaps matches TRBD1 (5 bases). The CDR3 loop spans 17 amino acids. Germline V gene lookup returns CDR1 SGHDT and CDR2 YYEEEE. Trimming removed 4 bases from V and 0 bases from J, with 20 bases in between. This CDR3 reads CASSLLSMSGPSYEQYF. The CDR3 DNA reads TGTGCCAGCAGCCTCCTTAGTATGTCAGGGCCCTCCTACGAGCAGTACTTC.

V and J are TRBV9 and TRBJ2-5; 7 bases align to TRBD2. Unmatched junction bases numbered 10, after V lost 4 bases and J lost 4 bases. CDR1 and CDR2 (germline): SGDLS, YYNGEE. The CDR3 runs to 15 residues. For the CDR3, the DNA is TGTGCCAGCAGCCTCCTCGGGAGGTCGGGAGAGACCCAGTACTTC. Amino acid sequence: CASSLLGRSGETQYF.

The chain joins TRBV7-2 to TRBJ2-7; TRBD2 matches 12 bases. Losses at the gene ends were 4 bases for V and 0 bases for J; bases not matched to a gene: 7. CDR1 is SGHTA, CDR2 FQGNSA, per germline. This CDR3 contains 17 residues. The CDR3 DNA follows: TGTGCCAGCAGCTCTGGACTAGCGGGGATTGGCTCCTACGAGCAGTACTTC. It codes for CASSSGLAGIGSYEQYF.

V is TRBV4-2 and J is TRBJ2-2; 13 nucleotides align to TRBD2. Germline lookup yields CDR1 LGHNA and CDR2 YNFKEQ. CDR3 length: 18 amino acids. Trimming cost V 4 bases and J 3 bases; bases outside gene matches: 8. The CDR3 bases are TGTGCCAGCAGCCCCACTAGCGGGAGGGTTAGGGACACCGGGGAGCTGTTTTTT. Its protein product is CASSPTSGRVRDTGELFF.

The chain carries TRBV7-3 and TRBJ2-1, with TRBD2 matching 14 bases. The germline V gene has CDR1 SGHTA and CDR2 FQGTGA. This CDR3 contains 17 residues. The junction had 6 bases not matched to a gene; V was cut back by 3 bases and J by 5 bases. The CDR3 nucleotides read TGTGCCAGCAGCTTTAACCCGGGACTAGCGGGAGACAATGAGCAGTTCTTC. Translation: CASSFNPGLAGDNEQFF. Combining the CDR3 with reference TRBV7-3 and TRBJ2-1 gives the whole variable domain GAGVSQTPSNKVTEKGKYVELRCDPISGHTALYWYRQSLGQGPEFLIYFQGTGAADDSGLPNDRFFAVRPEGSVSTLKIQRTERGDSAVYLCASSFNPGLAGDNEQFFGPGTRLTVL.

The chain combines TRBV28 with TRBJ2-4; D not certain. CDR1 and CDR2 from the germline V gene are MDHEN and SYDVKM. The CDR3 runs to 16 residues. With 1 base removed from V and 5 bases from J, the gap between germline ends came to 15 bases. The CDR3 DNA sequence: TGTGCCAGCAGTTTATCTCAGGCTTATATAGAAAACATTCAGTACTTC. It specifies CASSLSQAYIENIQYF.

The chain recombines TRBV10-1 with TRBJ2-1; D is unclear. Germline V lookup: CDR1 WNHNN, CDR2 SYGVQD (reference sequence). V lost 1 base to trimming and J lost 7 bases, with 11 bases between them. This CDR3 has 14 amino acids. This chain's CDR3 is CASSEWSSANEQFF. The CDR3 nucleotides read TGCGCCAGCAGTGAGTGGAGCAGCGCTAATGAGCAGTTCTTC.

The chain couples TRBV9 to TRBJ2-1; D uncertain. CDR1 and CDR2 from the germline V gene are SGDLS and YYNGEE. This CDR3 has 14 amino acids. V lost 3 bases and J lost 0, with 7 bases in between. The CDR3: CASSAGSSYNEQFF. The CDR3 DNA reads as TGTGCCAGCAGCGCAGGTAGCTCCTACAATGAGCAGTTCTTC.

The chain recombines TRBV29-1 with TRBJ2-1; 14 nucleotides match TRBD2. Losses at the gene ends were 6 bases for V and 9 bases for J; bases not matched to a gene: 7. Germline assignment: CDR1 SQVTM and CDR2 ANQGSEA. The CDR3 totals 14 residues. CDR3 in DNA: TGCAGCGTCGGGGGACTAGCGGGAGCCCTTGAGCAGTTCTTC. Translation: CSVGGLAGALEQFF.

J is TRBJ2-7 and V is TRBV7-8, with 14 bases aligning to TRBD2. Germline loops: CDR1 SGHVS, CDR2 FQNEAQ. This CDR3 has 15 residues. V dropped 5 bases and J dropped 2; count of bases not matched to a gene: 2. The CDR3 region has the DNA TGTGCCAGCAGCGGGACTAGCGGGAGACCCTACGAGCAGTACTTC. Translation gives CASSGTSGRPYEQYF.

The chain combines TRBV28 with TRBJ1-4; D may be TRBD1 (6 bases). Trimming took off 7 bases at V and 1 base at J, with 7 bases between the two ends. This CDR3 contains 13 residues. Germline assignment: CDR1 MDHEN and CDR2 SYDVKM. CDR3 in DNA: TGTGCCAGCACAGGGGTAACTAATGAAAAACTGTTTTTT. This codes for CASTGVTNEKLFF. Full variable domain (missing parts from reference TRBV28 and TRBJ1-4): DVKVTQSSRYLVKRTGEKVFLECVQDMDHENMFWYRQDPGLGLRLIYFSYDVKMKEKGDIPEGYSVSREKKERFSLILESASTNQTSMYLCASTGVTNEKLFFGSGTQLSVL.

The chain's CDR3 is CASGFAAGGRETQYF. Here the CDR3 DNA reads TGTGCTAGTGGTTTCGCGGCGGGAGGACGGGAGACCCAGTACTTC. The chain has TRBV12-5 and TRBJ2-5; 8 nucleotides align to TRBD2. This CDR3 spans 15 amino acids. Germline CDR1 is LGHNT and CDR2 is FRNRAP. V trimming: 3 bases; J trimming: 5 bases; junction bases outside the gene matches: 8.

This chain links TRBV5-5 with TRBJ2-1, with D perhaps TRBD1 (6 bases). CDR3 length: 12 residues. Trimming shortened V by 0 bases and J by 9 bases, and 7 bases separated the two germline ends. In germline, CDR1 is SGHKS, CDR2 YYEKEE (reference sequence). The DNA for the CDR3 is TGTGCCAGCAGCTTGGGAGGGGGTGAGCAGTTCTTC. Translation gives CASSLGGGEQFF.